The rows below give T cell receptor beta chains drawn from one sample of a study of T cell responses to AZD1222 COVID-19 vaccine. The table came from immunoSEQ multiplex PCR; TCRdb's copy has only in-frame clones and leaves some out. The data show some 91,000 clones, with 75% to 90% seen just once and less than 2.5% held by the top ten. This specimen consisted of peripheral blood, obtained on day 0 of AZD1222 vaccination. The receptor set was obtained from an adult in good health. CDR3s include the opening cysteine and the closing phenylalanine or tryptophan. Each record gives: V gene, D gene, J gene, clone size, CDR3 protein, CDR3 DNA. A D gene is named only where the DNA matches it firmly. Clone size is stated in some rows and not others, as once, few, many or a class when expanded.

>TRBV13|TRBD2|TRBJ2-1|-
CASSPTSGGSHEQFF
TGTGCCAGCAGCCCAACTAGCGGGGGCTCGCATGAGCAGTTCTTC
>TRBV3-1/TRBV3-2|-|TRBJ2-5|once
CASSQEFRGSQETQYF
TGTGCCAGCAGCCAAGAATTCAGGGGTTCTCAAGAGACCCAGTACTTC
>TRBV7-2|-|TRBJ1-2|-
CASSRGANYGYTF
TGTGCCAGCAGCAGGGGAGCTAACTATGGCTACACCTTC
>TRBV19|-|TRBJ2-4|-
CASTLSWGNIQYF
TGTGCCAGTACGCTGTCGTGGGGTAACATTCAGTACTTC
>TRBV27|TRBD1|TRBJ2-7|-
CASSLRQGYEQYF
TGTGCCAGCAGTTTACGACAGGGCTACGAGCAGTACTTC
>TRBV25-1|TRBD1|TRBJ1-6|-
CASSAGTVGDSPLHF
TGTGCCAGCAGTGCAGGGACAGTTGGGGATTCACCCCTCCACTTT
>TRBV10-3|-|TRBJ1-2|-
CAIGATANYGYTF
TGTGCCATCGGAGCGACCGCGAACTATGGCTACACCTTC
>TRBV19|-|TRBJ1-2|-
CASTPTGGSYGYTF
TGTGCCAGTACCCCGACAGGTGGATCTTATGGCTACACCTTC
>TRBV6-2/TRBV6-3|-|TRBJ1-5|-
CASSYSSQALWEPQHF
TGTGCCAGCAGTTACTCGAGTCAGGCTCTATGGGAGCCCCAGCATTTT
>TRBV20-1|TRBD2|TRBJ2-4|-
CSVGRNIQYF
TGCAGTGTCGGGAGGAACATTCAGTACTTC
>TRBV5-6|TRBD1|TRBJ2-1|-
CASSNRGLGGNEQFF
TGTGCCAGCAGCAACAGGGGGCTTGGGGGAAATGAGCAGTTCTTC
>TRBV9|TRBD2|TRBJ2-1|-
CASSVEGGLAQAYYNEQFF
TGTGCCAGCAGCGTAGAAGGGGGACTAGCCCAAGCCTACTACAATGAGCAGTTCTTC
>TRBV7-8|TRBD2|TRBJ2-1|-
CASSLRLAGGPRSYNEQFF
TGTGCCAGCAGCTTACGACTAGCGGGAGGGCCGCGGTCCTACAATGAGCAGTTCTTC
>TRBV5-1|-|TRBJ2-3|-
CASSLWGGGGTDTQYF
TGCGCCAGCAGCTTATGGGGCGGCGGGGGCACAGATACGCAGTATTTT
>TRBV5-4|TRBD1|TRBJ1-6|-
CASSWDRGNSPLHF
TGTGCCAGCAGCTGGGACAGGGGCAATTCACCCCTCCACTTT
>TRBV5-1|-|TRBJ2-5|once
CASSPGAMGYQETQYF
TGCGCCAGCAGCCCCGGGGCGATGGGGTACCAAGAGACCCAGTACTTC
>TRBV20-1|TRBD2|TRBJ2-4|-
CSASRLAVVQKNIQYF
TGCAGTGCTAGTAGACTAGCGGTTGTGCAAAAAAACATTCAGTACTTC